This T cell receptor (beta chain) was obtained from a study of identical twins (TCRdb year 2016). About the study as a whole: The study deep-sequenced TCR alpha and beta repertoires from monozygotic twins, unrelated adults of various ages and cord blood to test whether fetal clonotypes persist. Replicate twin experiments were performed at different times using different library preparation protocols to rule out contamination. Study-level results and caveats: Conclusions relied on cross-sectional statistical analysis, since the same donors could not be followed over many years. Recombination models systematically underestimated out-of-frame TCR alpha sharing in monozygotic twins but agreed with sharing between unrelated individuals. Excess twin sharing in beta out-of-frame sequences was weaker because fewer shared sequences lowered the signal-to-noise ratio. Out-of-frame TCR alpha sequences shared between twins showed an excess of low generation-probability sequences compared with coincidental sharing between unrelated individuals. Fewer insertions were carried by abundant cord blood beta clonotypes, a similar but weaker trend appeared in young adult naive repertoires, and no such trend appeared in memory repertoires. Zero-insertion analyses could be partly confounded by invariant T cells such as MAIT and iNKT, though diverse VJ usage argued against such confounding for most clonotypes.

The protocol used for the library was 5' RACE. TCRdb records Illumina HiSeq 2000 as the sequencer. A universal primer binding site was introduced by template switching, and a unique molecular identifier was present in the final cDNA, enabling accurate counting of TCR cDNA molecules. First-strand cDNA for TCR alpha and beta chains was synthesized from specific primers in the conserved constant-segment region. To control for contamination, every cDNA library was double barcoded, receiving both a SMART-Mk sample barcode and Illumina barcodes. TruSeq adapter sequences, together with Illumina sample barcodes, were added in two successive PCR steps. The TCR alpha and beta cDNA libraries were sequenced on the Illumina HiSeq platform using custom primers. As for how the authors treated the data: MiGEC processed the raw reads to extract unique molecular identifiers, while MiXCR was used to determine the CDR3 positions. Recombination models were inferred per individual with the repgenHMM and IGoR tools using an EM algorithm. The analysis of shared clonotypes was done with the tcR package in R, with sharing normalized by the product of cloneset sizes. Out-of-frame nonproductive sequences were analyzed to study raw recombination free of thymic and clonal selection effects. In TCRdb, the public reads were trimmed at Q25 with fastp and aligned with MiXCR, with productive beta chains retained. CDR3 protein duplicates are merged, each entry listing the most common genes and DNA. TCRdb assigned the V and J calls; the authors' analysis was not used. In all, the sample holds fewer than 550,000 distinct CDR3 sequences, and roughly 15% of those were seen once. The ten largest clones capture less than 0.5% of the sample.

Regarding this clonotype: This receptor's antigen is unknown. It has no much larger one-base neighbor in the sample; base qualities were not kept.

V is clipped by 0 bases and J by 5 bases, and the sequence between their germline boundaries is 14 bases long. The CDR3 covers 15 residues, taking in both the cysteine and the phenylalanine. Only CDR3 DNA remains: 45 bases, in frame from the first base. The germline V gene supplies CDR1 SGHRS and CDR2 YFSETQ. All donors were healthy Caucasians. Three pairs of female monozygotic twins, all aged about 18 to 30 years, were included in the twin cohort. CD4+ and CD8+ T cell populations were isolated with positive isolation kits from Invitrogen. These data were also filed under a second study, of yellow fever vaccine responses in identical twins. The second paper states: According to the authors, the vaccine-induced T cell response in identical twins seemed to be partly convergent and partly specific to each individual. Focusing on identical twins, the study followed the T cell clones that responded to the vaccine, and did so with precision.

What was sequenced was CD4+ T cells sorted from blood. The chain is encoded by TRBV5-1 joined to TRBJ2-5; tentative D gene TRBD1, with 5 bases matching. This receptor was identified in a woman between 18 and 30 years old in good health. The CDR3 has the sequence CASSLASQDMETQYF. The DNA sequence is TGCGCCAGCAGCTTGGCCTCACAGGATATGGAGACCCAGTACTTC.